The 3 T cell receptor beta chains listed next were all sequenced from one sample in a study of blood T cells in healthy people across ages. PCR was performed a second time for about 7 to 11 cycles using a sample-barcoded 5' primer and a J-beta primer mix. TCRdb re-derived calls from the 5' RACE reads in MiXCR, one entry per CDR3 protein. The repertoire holds some 1 million distinct CDR3 sequences, with 35% to 55% as singletons. The specimen was blood. Every receptor here comes from a woman aged 55-69 years in good health.

This clonotype was seen a handful of times. The V call is TRBV11-2, the J call TRBJ2-1, with D tentatively TRBD2 (6 bases). Germline V lookup: CDR1 SGHAT, CDR2 FQNNGV. V lost 4 bases and J lost 0, with 16 bases in between. There are 17 residues in the CDR3. CDR3 nucleotide sequence: TGTGCCAGCAGCTCCAGCCCGGGGGAAGCCTCCTACAATGAGCAGTTCTTC. It is translated as CASSSSPGEASYNEQFF.

This clonotype was recorded a few times. The CDR3 region has the DNA TGCAGTGCTCGGGACACGGCGAACATTCAGTACTTC. Translating it yields CSARDTANIQYF. The chain uses TRBV20-1 and TRBJ2-4; possible D gene TRBD1, 6 bases. In germline, CDR1 is DFQATT, CDR2 SNEGSKA (reference sequence). The V end lost 5 bases, the J end lost 7 bases, and 12 bases lay between the germline ends. This CDR3 has 12 residues.

This clonotype showed up just a few times. The chain joins TRBV7-8 to TRBJ1-6; TRBD1 aligns across 8 bases. Germline CDR1 and CDR2: SGHVS and FQNEAQ. This CDR3 contains 15 residues. Trimming took 2 bases from V and 9 from J; bases not matched to a gene: 6. This chain's CDR3 is CASSLSRGLVSPLHF. CDR3 bases: TGTGCCAGCAGCTTATCCAGGGGGCTTGTTTCACCCCTCCACTTT.